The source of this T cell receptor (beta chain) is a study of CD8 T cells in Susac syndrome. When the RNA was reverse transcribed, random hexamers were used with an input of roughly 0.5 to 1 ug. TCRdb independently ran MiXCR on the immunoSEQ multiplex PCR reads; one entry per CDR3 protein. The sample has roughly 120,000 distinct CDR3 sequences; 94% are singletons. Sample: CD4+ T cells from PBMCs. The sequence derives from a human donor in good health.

CDR3 coding DNA: TGTGCCAGTAGTATCCGCGAGAACACTGAAGCTTTCTTT. Translating it yields CASSIRENTEAFF. The V call is TRBV19, the J call TRBJ1-1; D remains unclear. V was clipped by 3 bases and J by 1 base, with 6 bases between them. CDR1 LNHDA and CDR2 SQIVND come from the germline V gene (reference sequence). CDR3 length: 13 residues.